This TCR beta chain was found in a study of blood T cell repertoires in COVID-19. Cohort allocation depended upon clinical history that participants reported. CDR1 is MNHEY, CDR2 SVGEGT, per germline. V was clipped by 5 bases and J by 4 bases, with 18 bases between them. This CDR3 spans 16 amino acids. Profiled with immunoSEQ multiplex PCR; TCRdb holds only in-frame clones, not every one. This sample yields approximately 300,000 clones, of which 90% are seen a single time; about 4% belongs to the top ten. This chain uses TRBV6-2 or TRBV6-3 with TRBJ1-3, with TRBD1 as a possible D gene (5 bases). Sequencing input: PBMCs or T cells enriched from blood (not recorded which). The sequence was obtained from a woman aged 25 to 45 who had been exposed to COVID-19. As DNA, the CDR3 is TGTGCCAGCAGTAAGATGGACACAACCTCCGGAAACACCATATATTTT. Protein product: CASSKMDTTSGNTIYF.